This T cell receptor (beta chain) was sequenced in a study of blood T cell repertoires in COVID-19. Whole-study context: COVID-19 samples collected from the United States, Italy and Spain covered acute and convalescent phases. From T cells, B-cell-depleted T cells, or PBMCs came the material, which was cDNA or gDNA.

Original methodology: Reference gene primer amplification gave estimated nucleated cell counts. Data came from immunoSEQ multiplex PCR; TCRdb stores just in-frame clones and leaves some out. Clone size and V and J calls were adopted from that table, with D and trimming inferred from the DNA. The sample has roughly 350,000 clones; over 70% are singletons. V lost 5 bases and J 4 bases, leaving 14 bases between the germline ends. Germline CDR1 SQVTM, CDR2 ANQGSEA. The CDR3 spans 13 residues. Seattle's cohort entered during active infection and was followed longitudinally. J is TRBJ1-2 and V is TRBV29-1; D call uncertain. Source material: peripheral blood. The TCR originated in a woman in her fifties or sixties with COVID-19, enrolled during active disease. CDR3: CSVRGGGSYGYTF. The CDR3 bases are TGCAGCGTTCGAGGTGGTGGAAGCTATGGCTACACCTTC.